The rows below give T cell receptor beta chains drawn from one sample of a study of a mutant IDH1 vaccine in newly diagnosed glioma. The data were produced by immunoSEQ multiplex PCR, yet TCRdb's version contains in-frame clones alone and is incomplete. The top ten clones hold 4.5% to 6% of a sample with about 58,000 clones, roughly 79% of them seen once. Their antigen targets remain unknown. The specimen was PBMCs, collected from a glioma patient whose treatment included an IDH1 peptide vaccine. These receptors were obtained from a man aged 35 to 55 with glioma. Each CDR3 is given with its conserved first and last residue. A D gene is named only where the DNA matches it firmly. Some rows mark clone size as missing; the rest say once, few, many or name a class of expanded clone.

v_call	j_call	clone_size	d_call	cdr3_nt	cdr3_aa
TRBV6-1	TRBJ1-5	.	TRBD1	TGTGCCAGCAGTGAAACCGACAGGGCGAGCAATCAGCCCCAGCATTTT	CASSETDRASNQPQHF
TRBV23-1	TRBJ2-7	.	.	TGCGCCAGCAGTAACCCACCGTCGCGGGACGAGCAGTACTTC	CASSNPPSRDEQYF
TRBV27	TRBJ1-2	.	.	TGTGCCAGCAGTTTAAGGATGAATTGGGGGGCAGGCTATGGCTACACCTTC	CASSLRMNWGAGYGYTF
TRBV21-1	TRBJ2-7	once	.	TGTGCCAGCACCCAACCCCCTAGCGGGGAGCCGGGCTGCGAGCAGTACTTC	CASTQPPSGEPGCEQYF
TRBV7-9	TRBJ2-3	.	TRBD2	TGTGCCAGCAGTTTGGCGGGGGGAGTCACAGATACGCAGTATTTT	CASSLAGGVTDTQYF
TRBV4-3	TRBJ2-7	.	TRBD2	TGCGCCAGCAGCCAAGTACTAGCGGGACCCTACGAGCAGTACTTC	CASSQVLAGPYEQYF
TRBV27	TRBJ1-2	once	.	TGTGCCAGCAGTTTTAATCGCGGGCAGAACTATGGCTACACCTTC	CASSFNRGQNYGYTF
TRBV6-5	TRBJ1-4	.	.	TGTGCCAGCAGTTACCGGTCGGTAGGCCACGAAAAACTGTTTTTT	CASSYRSVGHEKLFF
TRBV6-1	TRBJ2-1	.	.	TGTGCCAGCAGGGGACCCTTTGAGCAGTTCTTC	CASRGPFEQFF
TRBV4-2	TRBJ1-1	.	.	TGTGCCAGCAGCCAAGGGGCAGGGCCCTCTGGATTT	CASSQGAGPSGF
TRBV5-1	TRBJ1-2	.	.	TGCGCCAGCAGCTTGGTGGGGGCTAACTATGGCTACACCTTC	CASSLVGANYGYTF
TRBV7-3	TRBJ2-2	.	.	TGTGCCAGCAGCCCGGCGCGGCACACCGGGGAGCTGTTTTTT	CASSPARHTGELFF
TRBV10-1	TRBJ1-1	few	.	TGCGCCAGCAGTGGGGATCTGAACACTGAAGCTTTCTTT	CASSGDLNTEAFF
TRBV13	TRBJ1-2	.	TRBD1	TGTGCCAGCAGCTTGGGACAGGGGGCGGCTGGCTACACCTTC	CASSLGQGAAGYTF
TRBV19	TRBJ2-5	.	TRBD2	TGTGCCAGTAGTCCTTGGACTAGCGGGGTTCAAGAGACCCAGTACTTC	CASSPWTSGVQETQYF
TRBV18	TRBJ2-2	.	TRBD2	TGTGCCAGCTCACCTATTCCCGGACTAGCGGACGACACCGGGGAGCTGTTTTTT	CASSPIPGLADDTGELFF
TRBV7-2	TRBJ2-2	.	TRBD2	TGTGCCAGCAGCTCGGGACTAGCGGGAGCGATCGGGGAGCTGTTTTTT	CASSSGLAGAIGELFF
TRBV2	TRBJ2-7	.	TRBD1	TGTGCCAGCAGTATAGCCAACAGGGGCGAGCAGTACTTC	CASSIANRGEQYF
TRBV21-1	TRBJ2-5	.	.	TGTGCCAGCAGCAGGACAGGGGGCCCAAGAAACCAAGAGACCCAGTACTTC	CASSRTGGPRNQETQYF
TRBV19	TRBJ2-2	.	.	TGTGCCAGTAGTATTGGGACACCGAACACCGGGGAGCTGTTTTTT	CASSIGTPNTGELFF
TRBV4-3	TRBJ1-5	.	.	TGCGCCAGCAGCCAAGACGGGCATCAGCCCCAGCATTTT	CASSQDGHQPQHF
TRBV9	TRBJ2-7	.	.	TGTGCCAGCAGCAAGGGAGTAGCCTCACTACCCTACGAGCAGTACTTC	CASSKGVASLPYEQYF